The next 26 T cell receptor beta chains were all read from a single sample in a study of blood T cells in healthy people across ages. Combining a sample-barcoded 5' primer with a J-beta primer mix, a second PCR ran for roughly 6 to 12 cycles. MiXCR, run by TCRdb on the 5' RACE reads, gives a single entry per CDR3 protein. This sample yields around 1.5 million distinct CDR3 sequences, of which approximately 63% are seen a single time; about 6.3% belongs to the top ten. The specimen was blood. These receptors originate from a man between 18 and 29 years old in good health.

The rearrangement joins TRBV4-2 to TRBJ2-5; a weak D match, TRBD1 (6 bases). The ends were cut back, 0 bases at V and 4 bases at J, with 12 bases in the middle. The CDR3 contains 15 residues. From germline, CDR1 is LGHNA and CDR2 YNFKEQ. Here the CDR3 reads CASSQDSRGGETQYF. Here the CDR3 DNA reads TGTGCCAGCAGCCAAGATTCCAGGGGCGGAGAGACCCAGTACTTC.

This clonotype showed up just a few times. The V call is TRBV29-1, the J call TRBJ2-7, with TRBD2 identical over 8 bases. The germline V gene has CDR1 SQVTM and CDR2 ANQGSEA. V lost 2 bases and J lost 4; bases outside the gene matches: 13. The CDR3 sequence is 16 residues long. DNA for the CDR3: TGCAGCGTTGAAAATCGGGGGGGGCGCGTACTGTACGAGCAGTACTTC. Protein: CSVENRGGRVLYEQYF.

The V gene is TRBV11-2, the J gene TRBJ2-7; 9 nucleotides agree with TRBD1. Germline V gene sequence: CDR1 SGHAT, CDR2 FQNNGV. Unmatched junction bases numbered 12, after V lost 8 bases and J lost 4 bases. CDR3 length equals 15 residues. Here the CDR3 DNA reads TGTGCCAGCGGCCAACGACAGGGGGGGCAATACGAGCAGTACTTC. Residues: CASGQRQGGQYEQYF. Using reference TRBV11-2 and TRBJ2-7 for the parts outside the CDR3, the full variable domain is EAGVAQSPRYKIIEKRQSVAFWCNPISGHATLYWYQQILGQGPKLLIQFQNNGVVDDSQLPKDRFSAERLKGVDSTLKIQPAKLEDSAVYLCASGQRQGGQYEQYFGPGTRLTVT.

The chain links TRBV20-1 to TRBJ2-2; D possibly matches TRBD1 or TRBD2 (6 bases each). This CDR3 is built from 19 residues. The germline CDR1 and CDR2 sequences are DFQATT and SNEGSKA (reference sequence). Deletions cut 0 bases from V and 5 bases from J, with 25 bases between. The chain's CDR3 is CSARDSTARGRGGTGELFF. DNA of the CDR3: TGCAGTGCTAGAGATAGCACGGCTAGGGGCAGGGGAGGTACCGGGGAGCTGTTTTTT.

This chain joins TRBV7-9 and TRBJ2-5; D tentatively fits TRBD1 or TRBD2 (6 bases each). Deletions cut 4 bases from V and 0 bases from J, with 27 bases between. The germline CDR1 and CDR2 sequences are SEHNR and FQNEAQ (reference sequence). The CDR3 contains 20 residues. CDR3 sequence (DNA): TGTGCCAGCAGCTCAACAGGGAGGACAACCCTCACCAAGTACCAAGAGACCCAGTACTTC. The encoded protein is CASSSTGRTTLTKYQETQYF.

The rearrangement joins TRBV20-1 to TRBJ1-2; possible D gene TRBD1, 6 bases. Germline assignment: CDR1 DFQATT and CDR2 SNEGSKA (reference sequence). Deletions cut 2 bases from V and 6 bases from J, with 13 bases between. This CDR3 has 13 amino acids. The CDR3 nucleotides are TGCAGTGCTAGACTCCGGGACAACCATGGCTACACCTTC. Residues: CSARLRDNHGYTF.

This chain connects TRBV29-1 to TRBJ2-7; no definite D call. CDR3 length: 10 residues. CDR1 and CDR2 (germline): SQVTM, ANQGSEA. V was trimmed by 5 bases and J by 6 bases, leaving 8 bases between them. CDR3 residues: CSVKNGEQYF. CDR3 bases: TGCAGCGTTAAGAACGGCGAGCAGTACTTC.

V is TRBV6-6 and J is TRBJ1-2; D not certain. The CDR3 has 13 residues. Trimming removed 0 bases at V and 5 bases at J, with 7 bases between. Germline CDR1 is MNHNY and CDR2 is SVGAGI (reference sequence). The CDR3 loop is CASSYSNRYGYTF. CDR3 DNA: TGTGCCAGCAGTTACTCGAACAGATATGGCTACACCTTC.

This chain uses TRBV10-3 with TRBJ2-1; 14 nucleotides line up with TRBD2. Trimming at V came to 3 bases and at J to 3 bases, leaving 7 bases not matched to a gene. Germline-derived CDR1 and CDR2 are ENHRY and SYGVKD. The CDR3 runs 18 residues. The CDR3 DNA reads TGTGCCATCAGTGACCCCGGACTAGCGGGAGGCCTCTACAATGAGCAGTTCTTC. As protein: CAISDPGLAGGLYNEQFF.

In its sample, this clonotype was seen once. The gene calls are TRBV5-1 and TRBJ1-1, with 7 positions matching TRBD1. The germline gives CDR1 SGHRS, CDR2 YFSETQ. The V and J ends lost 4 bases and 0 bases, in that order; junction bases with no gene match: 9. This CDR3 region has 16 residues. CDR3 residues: CASSLGDSLLNTEAFF. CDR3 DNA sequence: TGCGCCAGCAGCCTAGGGGACAGTTTATTGAACACTGAAGCTTTCTTT.

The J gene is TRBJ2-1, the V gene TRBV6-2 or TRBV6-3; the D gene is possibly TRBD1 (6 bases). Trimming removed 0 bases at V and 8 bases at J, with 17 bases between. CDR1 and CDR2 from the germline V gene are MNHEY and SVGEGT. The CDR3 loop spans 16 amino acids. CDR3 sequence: CASSYSREKQGHEQFF. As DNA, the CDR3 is TGTGCCAGCAGTTACTCGCGAGAGAAACAGGGCCATGAGCAGTTCTTC.

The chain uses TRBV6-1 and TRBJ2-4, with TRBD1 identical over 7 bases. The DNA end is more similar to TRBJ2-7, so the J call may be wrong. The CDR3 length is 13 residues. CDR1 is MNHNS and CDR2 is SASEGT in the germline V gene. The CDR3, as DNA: TGTGCCTCTCGACAGGGACCAGCCTACGAGCAGTACTTC. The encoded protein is CASRQGPAYEQYF.

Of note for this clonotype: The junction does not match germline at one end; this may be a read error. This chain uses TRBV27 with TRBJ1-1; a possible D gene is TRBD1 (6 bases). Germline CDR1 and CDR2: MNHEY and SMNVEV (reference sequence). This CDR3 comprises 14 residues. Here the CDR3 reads CASSTRTGNIEAFF. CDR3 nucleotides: TGTGCCAGCAGTACAAGAACAGGGAACATTGAAGCTTTCTTT.

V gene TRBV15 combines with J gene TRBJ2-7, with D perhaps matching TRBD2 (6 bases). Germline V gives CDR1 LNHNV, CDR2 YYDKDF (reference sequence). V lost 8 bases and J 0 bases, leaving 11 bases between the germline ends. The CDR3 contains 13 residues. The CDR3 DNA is TGTGCCACCGGCGGGGAAAGCTCCTACGAGCAGTACTTC. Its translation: CATGGESSYEQYF.

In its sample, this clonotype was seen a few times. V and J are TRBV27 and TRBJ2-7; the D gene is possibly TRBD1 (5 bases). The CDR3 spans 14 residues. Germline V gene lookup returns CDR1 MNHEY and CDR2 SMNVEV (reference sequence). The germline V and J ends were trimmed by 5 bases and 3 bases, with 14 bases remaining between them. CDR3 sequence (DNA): TGTGCCAGCAGTCCTCAACAGGCGATCTACGAGCAGTACTTC. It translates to CASSPQQAIYEQYF.

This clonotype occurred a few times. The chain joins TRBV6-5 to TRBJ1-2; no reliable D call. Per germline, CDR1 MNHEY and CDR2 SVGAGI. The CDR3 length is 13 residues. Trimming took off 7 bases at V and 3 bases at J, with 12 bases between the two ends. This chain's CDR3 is CASKPDKDYGYTF. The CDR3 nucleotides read TGTGCCAGCAAACCCGACAAGGACTATGGCTACACCTTC.

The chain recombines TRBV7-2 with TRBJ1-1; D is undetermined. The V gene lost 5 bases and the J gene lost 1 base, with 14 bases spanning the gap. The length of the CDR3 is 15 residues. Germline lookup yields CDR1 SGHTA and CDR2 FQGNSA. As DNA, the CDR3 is TGTGCCAGCAGCCCGCTAGACGAGGGGAACACTGAAGCTTTCTTT. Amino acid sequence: CASSPLDEGNTEAFF. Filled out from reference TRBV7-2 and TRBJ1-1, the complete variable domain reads GAGVSQSPSNKVTEKGKDVELRCDPISGHTALYWYRQSLGQGLEFLIYFQGNSAPDKSGLPSDRFSAERTGGSVSTLTIQRTQQEDSAVYLCASSPLDEGNTEAFFGQGTRLTVV.

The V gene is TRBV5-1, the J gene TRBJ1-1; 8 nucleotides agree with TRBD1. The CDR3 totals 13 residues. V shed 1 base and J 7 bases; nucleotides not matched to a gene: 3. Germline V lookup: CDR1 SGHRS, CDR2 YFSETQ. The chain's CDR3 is CASSLQGAVEAFF. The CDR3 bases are TGCGCCAGCAGCTTGCAGGGGGCTGTTGAAGCTTTCTTT.

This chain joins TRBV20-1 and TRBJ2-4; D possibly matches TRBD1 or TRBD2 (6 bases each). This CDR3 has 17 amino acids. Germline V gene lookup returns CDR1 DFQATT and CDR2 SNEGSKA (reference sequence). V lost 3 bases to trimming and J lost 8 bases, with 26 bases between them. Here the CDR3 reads CSARTSSIGSKGDIQYF. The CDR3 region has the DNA TGCAGTGCTAGGACATCGTCGATCGGGAGTAAGGGGGACATTCAGTACTTC.

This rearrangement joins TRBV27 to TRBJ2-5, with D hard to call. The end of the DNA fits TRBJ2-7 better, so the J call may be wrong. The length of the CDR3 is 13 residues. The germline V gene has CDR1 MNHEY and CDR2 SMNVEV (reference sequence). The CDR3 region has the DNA TGTGCCAGCAGGACTTCTGCCCTTTACGAGCAGTACTTC. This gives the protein CASRTSALYEQYF.

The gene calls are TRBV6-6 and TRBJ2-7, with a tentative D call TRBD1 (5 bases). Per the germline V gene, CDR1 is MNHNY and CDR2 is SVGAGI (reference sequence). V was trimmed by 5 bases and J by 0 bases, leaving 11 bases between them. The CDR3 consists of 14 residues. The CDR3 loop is CASSATQGSYEQYF. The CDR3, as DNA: TGTGCCAGCAGTGCTACTCAGGGCTCCTACGAGCAGTACTTC.

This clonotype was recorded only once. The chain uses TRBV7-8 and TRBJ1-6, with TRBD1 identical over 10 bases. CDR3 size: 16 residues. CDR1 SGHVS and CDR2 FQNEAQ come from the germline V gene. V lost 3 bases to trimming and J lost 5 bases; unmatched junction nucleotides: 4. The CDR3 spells CASSLGTGVDNSPLHF. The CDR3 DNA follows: TGTGCCAGCAGCTTGGGGACAGGGGTAGATAATTCACCCCTCCACTTT.

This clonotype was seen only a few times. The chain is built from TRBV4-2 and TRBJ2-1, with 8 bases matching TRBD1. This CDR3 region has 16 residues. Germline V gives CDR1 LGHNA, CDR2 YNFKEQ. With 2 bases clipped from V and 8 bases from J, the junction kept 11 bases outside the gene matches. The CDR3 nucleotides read TGTGCCAGCAGCCAACTCCCCGGACAGGGTATCTATGAGCAGTTCTTC. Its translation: CASSQLPGQGIYEQFF.

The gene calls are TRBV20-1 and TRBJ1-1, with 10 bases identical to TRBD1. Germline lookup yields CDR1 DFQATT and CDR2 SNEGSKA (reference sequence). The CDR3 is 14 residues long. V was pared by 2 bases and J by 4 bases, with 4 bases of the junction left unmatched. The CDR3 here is CSARPTGGPTEAFF. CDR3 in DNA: TGCAGTGCTAGACCGACAGGGGGCCCCACTGAAGCTTTCTTT.

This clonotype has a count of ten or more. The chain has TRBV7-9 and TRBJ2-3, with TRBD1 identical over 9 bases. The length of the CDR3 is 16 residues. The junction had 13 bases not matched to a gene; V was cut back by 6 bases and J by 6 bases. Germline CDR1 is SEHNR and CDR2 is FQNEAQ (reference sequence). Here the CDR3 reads CASRLRDRDPPDTQYF. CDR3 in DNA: TGTGCCAGCAGGCTCCGGGACAGGGACCCCCCTGATACGCAGTATTTT.

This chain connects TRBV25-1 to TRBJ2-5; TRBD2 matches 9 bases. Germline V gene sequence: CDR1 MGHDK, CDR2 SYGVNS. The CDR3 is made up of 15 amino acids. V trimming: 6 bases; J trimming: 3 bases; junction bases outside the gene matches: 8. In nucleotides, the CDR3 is TGTGCCAGCAGCCGCGCTAGCGGGGAAGAAGAGACCCAGTACTTC. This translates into CASSRASGEEETQYF.